These 2 T cell receptor beta chains were all obtained from the same sample, sequenced in a study of shared clonotypes between healthy human individuals (dated by TCRdb to the early 2020s). Libraries were constructed by the immunoSEQ multiplex PCR assay. TCRdb's version of the immuneACCESS table is confined to in-frame rearrangements and falls short of the full clone set. An unresolved V gene accounts for under half of the shortfall where checked; the remainder is of unknown origin. A total of around 1.6 million clones appear in this sample, 95% to 99% of them only once. The top ten constitute about 0.45% of the sample. Sequencing was performed on naive CD4+ T cells sorted from blood. The cell subset or site label for this specimen denotes: CD45RA+ positively selected. The receptors shown here come from a man aged 30 to 45 in good health.

The J gene is TRBJ2-3, the V gene TRBV5-1; TRBD2 agrees at 10 bases. The V gene end was trimmed by 4 bases and the J gene end by 4 bases; junction bases not matched to a gene: 3. The germline CDR1 and CDR2 sequences are SGHRS and YFSETQ. The CDR3 extends over 14 amino acids. For the CDR3, the DNA is TGCGCCAGCAGCCTCGGACTAGCGGCAGATACGCAGTATTTT. Encoded protein: CASSLGLAADTQYF.

CDR3 amino acids: CASSRLGQLGTEAFF. CDR3 in DNA: TGTGCCAGCTCACGACTCGGACAATTAGGGACTGAAGCTTTCTTT. This rearrangement joins TRBV18 to TRBJ1-1; the D gene is possibly TRBD1 (5 bases). The V and J ends lost 4 bases and 5 bases respectively, with 17 bases between them. This CDR3 has 15 amino acids. The germline gives CDR1 KGHSH, CDR2 LQKENI.